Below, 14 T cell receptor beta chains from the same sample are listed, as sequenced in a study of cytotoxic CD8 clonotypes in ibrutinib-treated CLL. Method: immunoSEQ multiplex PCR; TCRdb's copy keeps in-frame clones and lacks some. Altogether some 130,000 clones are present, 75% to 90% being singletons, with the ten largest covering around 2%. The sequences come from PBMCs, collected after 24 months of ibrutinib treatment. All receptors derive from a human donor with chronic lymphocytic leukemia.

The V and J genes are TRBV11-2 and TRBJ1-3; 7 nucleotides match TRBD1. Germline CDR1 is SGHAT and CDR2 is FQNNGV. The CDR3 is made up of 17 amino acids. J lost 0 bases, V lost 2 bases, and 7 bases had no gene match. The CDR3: CASSLSKGAISGNTIYF. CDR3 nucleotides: TGTGCCAGCAGCTTATCCAAGGGGGCCATCTCTGGAAACACCATATATTTT.

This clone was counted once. CDR3 region: CASSHRGGTTDTQYF. CDR3 bases: TGCGCCAGCAGCCACCGCGGGGGGACCACAGATACGCAGTATTTT. J is TRBJ2-3 and V is TRBV4-1; TRBD2 matches at 8 bases. With V trimmed by 3 bases and J by 2 bases, 4 bases remained unmatched. The CDR3 runs to 15 residues. Germline values: CDR1 MGHRA, CDR2 YSYEKL.

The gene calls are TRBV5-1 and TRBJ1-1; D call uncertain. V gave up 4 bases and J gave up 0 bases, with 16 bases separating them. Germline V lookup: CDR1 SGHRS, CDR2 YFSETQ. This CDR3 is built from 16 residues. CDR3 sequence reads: CASSPDHRGLNTEAFF. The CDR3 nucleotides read TGCGCCAGCAGCCCGGATCATCGAGGGCTGAACACTGAAGCTTTCTTT.

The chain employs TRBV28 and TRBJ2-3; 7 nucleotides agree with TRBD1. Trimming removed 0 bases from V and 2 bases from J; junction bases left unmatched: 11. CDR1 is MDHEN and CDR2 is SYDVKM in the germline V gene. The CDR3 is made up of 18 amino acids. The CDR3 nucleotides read TGTGCCAGCAGTTTATGGTTTATAGATGGGACAGACACAGATACGCAGTATTTT. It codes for CASSLWFIDGTDTDTQYF.

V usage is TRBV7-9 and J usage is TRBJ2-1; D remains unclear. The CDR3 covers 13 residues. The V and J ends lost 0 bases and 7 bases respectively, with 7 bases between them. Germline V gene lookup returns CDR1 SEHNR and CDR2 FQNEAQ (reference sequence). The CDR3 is CASSLARLNEQFF. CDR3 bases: TGTGCCAGCAGCTTAGCCCGCCTAAATGAGCAGTTCTTC.

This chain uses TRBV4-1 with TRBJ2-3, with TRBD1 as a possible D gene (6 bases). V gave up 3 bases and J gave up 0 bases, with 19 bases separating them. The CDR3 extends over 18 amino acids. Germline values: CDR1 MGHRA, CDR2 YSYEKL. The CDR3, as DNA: TGCGCCAGCAGCCAGGTCCTCAGGCAGGGGTCTAGCACAGATACGCAGTATTTT. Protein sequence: CASSQVLRQGSSTDTQYF.

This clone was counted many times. CDR3 coding DNA: TGTGCCACCAGCAGAGATGGACGCGGGAGGGCCTCCGGGGAGCTGTTTTTT. It codes for CATSRDGRGRASGELFF. The J gene is TRBJ2-2, the V gene TRBV15, with 9 bases that match TRBD2. Per germline, CDR1 LNHNV and CDR2 YYDKDF (reference sequence). The CDR3 length is 17 residues. J was trimmed by 6 bases and V by 0 bases; bases with no gene match: 8.

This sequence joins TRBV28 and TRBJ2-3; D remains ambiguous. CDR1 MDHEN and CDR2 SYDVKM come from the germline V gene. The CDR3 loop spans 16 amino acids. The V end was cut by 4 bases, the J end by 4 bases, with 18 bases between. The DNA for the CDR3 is TGTGCCAGCAGTTCACCTCAGACGGTAATAGCAGATACGCAGTATTTT. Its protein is CASSSPQTVIADTQYF.

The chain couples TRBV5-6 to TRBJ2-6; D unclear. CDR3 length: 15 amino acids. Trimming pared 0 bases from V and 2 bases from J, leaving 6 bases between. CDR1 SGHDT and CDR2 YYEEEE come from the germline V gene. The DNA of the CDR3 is TGTGCCAGCAGCTTGGTTGGGACTGGGGCCAACGTCCTGACTTTC. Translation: CASSLVGTGANVLTF.

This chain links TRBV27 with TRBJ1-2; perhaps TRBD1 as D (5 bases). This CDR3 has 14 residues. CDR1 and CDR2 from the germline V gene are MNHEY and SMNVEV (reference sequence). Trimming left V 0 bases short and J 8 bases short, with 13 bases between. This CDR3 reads CASSLSKGKWGYTF. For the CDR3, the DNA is TGTGCCAGCAGTTTATCGAAGGGGAAGTGGGGCTACACCTTC.

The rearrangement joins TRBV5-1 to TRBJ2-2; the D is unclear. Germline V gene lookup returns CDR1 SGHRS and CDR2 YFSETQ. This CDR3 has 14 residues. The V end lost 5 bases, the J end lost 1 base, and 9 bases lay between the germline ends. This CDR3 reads CASSREGNTGELFF. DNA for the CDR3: TGCGCCAGCAGTAGGGAAGGGAACACCGGGGAGCTGTTTTTT.

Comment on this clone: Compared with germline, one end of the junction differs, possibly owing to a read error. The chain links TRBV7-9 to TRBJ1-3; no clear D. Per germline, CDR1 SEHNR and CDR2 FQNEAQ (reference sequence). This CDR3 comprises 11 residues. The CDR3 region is CASSLEQPPNF. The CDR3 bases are TGTGCCAGCAGCTTAGAACAGCCGCCTAATTTT.

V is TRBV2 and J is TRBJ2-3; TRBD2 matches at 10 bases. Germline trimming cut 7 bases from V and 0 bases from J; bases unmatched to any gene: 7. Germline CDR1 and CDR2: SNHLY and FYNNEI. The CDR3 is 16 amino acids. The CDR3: CASTSSGRTSTDTQYF. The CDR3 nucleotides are TGTGCCAGCACCTCTAGCGGGAGAACTAGCACAGATACGCAGTATTTT.

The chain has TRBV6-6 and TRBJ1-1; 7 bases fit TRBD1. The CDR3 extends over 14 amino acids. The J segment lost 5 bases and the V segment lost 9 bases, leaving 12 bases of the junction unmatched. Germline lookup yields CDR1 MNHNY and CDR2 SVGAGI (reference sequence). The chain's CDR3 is CASGQEGARTEAFF. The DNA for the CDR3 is TGTGCCAGTGGCCAAGAGGGGGCGCGGACTGAAGCTTTCTTT.